This TCR beta chain was profiled in a study of T cell repertoires in cytomegalovirus infection. TCRdb fed the reads into MiXCR, producing one record per CDR3 protein. The sample holds approximately 1,000,000 distinct CDR3 sequences; roughly 31% are singletons and the top ten take roughly 13%. On this clonotype itself: Its antigen is still unknown. A single base separates this from a much larger clone, so it may be a read error.

Germline V gives CDR1 SGHTA, CDR2 FQGNSA. The length of the CDR3 is 13 residues. The rearrangement links TRBV7-2 to TRBJ1-2; a weak D match, TRBD1 (5 bases). The TCR sequence derives from a human donor in good health (CMV status not recorded). Some clones in this sample may be carry-over from other donors' samples. This specimen was cultured CD8+ T cells from PBMCs, taken from culture after CMV antigen stimulation. The CDR3 spells CARSLWDGYGYTF. The CDR3, as DNA: TGTGCCAGGAGCTTATGGGACGGGTATGGCTACACCTTC.